This TCR beta chain was sequenced during a study of post-analysis software for immune sequencing data. Overall study findings and caveats: Relative to controls, patients had roughly five TRBV segments at higher frequency, with TRBV5-6, TRBV5-1 and TRBV20-1 among these.

Concerning this clonotype itself: The antigen is undetermined.

Incorporated into the TCR beta cDNA libraries were unique molecular identifiers, which served to reduce PCR and sequencing biases. About 500,000 cDNA molecules came from around 1 to 10 million T cells. TCRdb processed the PCR reads anew with MiXCR; each CDR3 protein has one entry. Counted here are 350,000 to 500,000 distinct CDR3 sequences, 39% occurring once; the ten biggest clones make up 6.5% to 8%. The CDR3 consists of 13 residues. V was clipped by 1 base and J by 5 bases, with 11 bases between them. Germline-derived CDR1 and CDR2 are SQVTM and ANQGSEA. The chain has TRBV29-1 and TRBJ2-5, with D unclear. Specimen: blood. This TCR came from a girl aged 2-10 years with multiple sclerosis. CDR3 bases: TGCAGCGTTGAAGGGCCCTCCGGGGAGACCCAGTACTTC. It specifies CSVEGPSGETQYF.